One sample yielded the 29 T cell receptor beta chains listed below, sequenced in a study of beta chain features in type 1 diabetes. Expressed TCRB transcripts were sequenced because the isolated RNA had all been reverse transcribed beforehand. Generated by immunoSEQ multiplex PCR, the TCRdb table keeps only in-frame clones and is missing some. The sample contains 970,000 or so clones, about a sixth of which appear only once. Sequencing was carried out using naive CD4+ T cells from blood. The source is a woman younger than 30 in good health.

The DNA for the CDR3 is TGTGCCAGCAGCCCCAAACAGGGCCCCCATCAGCCCCAGCATTTT. It yields the protein CASSPKQGPHQPQHF. This chain links TRBV7-8 with TRBJ1-5, with D possibly matching TRBD1 (6 bases). CDR1 and CDR2 from the germline V gene are SGHVS and FQNEAQ. The CDR3 runs 15 residues. Deletions cut 5 bases from V and 5 bases from J, with 16 bases between.

In its sample, this clone was seen a few times. This chain links TRBV7-2 with TRBJ2-1, with D possibly being TRBD2 (5 bases). CDR3 length: 13 amino acids. Germline V gene lookup returns CDR1 SGHTA and CDR2 FQGNSA. V lost 5 bases, J lost 8 bases, and 13 bases lay in between. CDR3 coding DNA: TGTGCCAGCAGCCAGGCCATGGACTATGAGCAGTTCTTC. Translating gives CASSQAMDYEQFF.

The chain has TRBV5-1 and TRBJ2-5, with a tentative D call TRBD2 (5 bases). Germline V gene data show CDR1 as SGHRS and CDR2 as YFSETQ. There are 14 residues in the CDR3. V gave up 7 bases and J gave up 5 bases, with 18 bases separating them. The CDR3 nucleotides are TGCGCCAGCTGCCCGGCGAGGTCGGGGGAGACCCAGTACTTC. Its protein product is CASCPARSGETQYF.

This clone was seen only a few times. This chain connects TRBV7-9 to TRBJ2-7; no definite D call. V dropped 5 bases and J dropped 6 bases, with 17 bases sitting between them. CDR3 length equals 14 residues. Germline V gene data show CDR1 as SEHNR and CDR2 as FQNEAQ (reference sequence). CDR3 in amino acids: CASSLVRRTLEQYF. CDR3 in DNA: TGTGCCAGCAGCCTGGTTAGGAGAACCCTCGAGCAGTACTTC.

This clone was detected a few times. Other DNA sequences from this sample encode an identical CDR3 as well. The chain uses TRBV7-9 and TRBJ2-3, with 8 nucleotides matching TRBD2. Germline V CDR1 and CDR2: SEHNR, FQNEAQ (reference sequence). V dropped 4 bases and J dropped 0; count of bases not matched to a gene: 0. CDR3 length: 14 amino acids. The CDR3 DNA reads TGTGCCAGCAGCTCTAGCGGGAGCACAGATACGCAGTATTTT. Translating it yields CASSSSGSTDTQYF.

This chain joins TRBV18 and TRBJ2-1; 7 bases are shared with TRBD2. Germline CDR1 and CDR2: KGHSH and LQKENI. The CDR3 sequence is 16 residues long. J was trimmed by 0 bases and V by 1 base; bases with no gene match: 3. Here the CDR3 DNA reads TGTGCCAGCTCACCACGCGGGAGTAGCTCCTACAATGAGCAGTTCTTC. Translating gives CASSPRGSSSYNEQFF.

The chain combines TRBV2 with TRBJ2-5; D may be TRBD2 (6 bases). Trimming pared 9 bases from V and 2 bases from J, leaving 10 bases between. Germline assignment: CDR1 SNHLY and CDR2 FYNNEI. The CDR3 sequence is 12 residues long. CDR3 amino acids: CASLEGQETQYF. CDR3 in DNA: TGTGCCAGTCTGGAGGGGCAAGAGACCCAGTACTTC.

The V and J genes are TRBV7-5 and TRBJ2-5; the D call of TRBD1 is as the table states it, not checked on the DNA. TRBV7-5 is listed as a pseudogene. CDR3 length: 12 residues. CDR3 bases: TGTGCCAGAAGCCCCAGGGTGGAGACCCAGTACTTC. The encoded protein is CARSPRVETQYF.

This clone has more than one count but fewer than ten. V and J are TRBV28 and TRBJ2-3; D not resolved. With 1 base removed from V and 0 bases from J, the gap between germline ends came to 11 bases. This CDR3 region has 16 residues. CDR1 is MDHEN, CDR2 SYDVKM, per germline. The CDR3 nucleotides read TGTGCCAGCAGTTTATTCAGTTTGTCTAGCACAGATACGCAGTATTTT. Amino acids: CASSLFSLSSTDTQYF.

This clone has just a few counts. The chain is built from TRBV4-2 and TRBJ1-2; 8 nucleotides match TRBD1. Germline assignment: CDR1 LGHNA and CDR2 YNFKEQ. The CDR3 is 16 amino acids. V was clipped by 5 bases and J by 0 bases; unmatched bases: 8. The CDR3 region has the DNA TGTGCCAGCAGCTCCGACAGGGGAGTATCTAACTATGGCTACACCTTC. This sequence encodes CASSSDRGVSNYGYTF.

The gene calls are TRBV11-2 and TRBJ1-1; D unclear. Trimming stripped 6 bases from V and 0 bases from J, with 5 bases between. CDR1 and CDR2 (germline): SGHAT, FQNNGV. This CDR3 comprises 12 residues. The CDR3 spells CASRALNTEAFF. The CDR3 coding sequence is TGTGCCAGCAGAGCTCTGAACACTGAAGCTTTCTTT. Variable domain in full (rest from reference TRBV11-2 and TRBJ1-1): EAGVAQSPRYKIIEKRQSVAFWCNPISGHATLYWYQQILGQGPKLLIQFQNNGVVDDSQLPKDRFSAERLKGVDSTLKIQPAKLEDSAVYLCASRALNTEAFFGQGTRLTVV.

A few counts support this clone. CDR3 loop: CASSLADRAYGYTF. Written as DNA, the CDR3 is TGTGCCAGCAGCTTGGCCGACAGGGCCTATGGCTACACCTTC. This chain joins TRBV5-5 and TRBJ1-2, with 7 bases aligning to TRBD1. J gave up 4 bases and V 0 bases, and 3 bases lay outside the gene matches. CDR3 length equals 14 residues. Germline CDR1 and CDR2: SGHKS and YYEKEE (reference sequence).

This clone was observed a handful of times. The rearrangement joins TRBV10-1 to TRBJ2-1, with D perhaps matching TRBD2 (5 bases). The CDR3 length is 16 residues. Looked up from germline, CDR1 is WNHNN and CDR2 is SYGVQD (reference sequence). Trimming took off 1 base at V and 0 bases at J, with 10 bases between the two ends. CDR3 sequence: CASSEYAGSSYNEQFF. In DNA, the CDR3 is TGCGCCAGCAGTGAGTACGCGGGCAGCTCCTACAATGAGCAGTTCTTC.

This clone was detected only a few times. The chain has TRBV4-1 and TRBJ2-4; TRBD2 aligns across 10 bases. Unmatched junction bases numbered 16, after V lost 4 bases and J lost 7 bases. The CDR3 spans 18 residues. Germline V lookup: CDR1 MGHRA, CDR2 YSYEKL. In nucleotides, the CDR3 is TGCGCCAGCAGCCCCGAGCTTCGGCTAGCGGGAGAAGTGAACATTCAGTACTTC. Translation gives CASSPELRLAGEVNIQYF.

This sequence joins TRBV5-1 and TRBJ2-3, with 9 bases matching TRBD1. Trimming removed 0 bases from V and 0 bases from J; junction bases left unmatched: 2. There are 16 residues in the CDR3. Germline CDR1 is SGHRS and CDR2 is YFSETQ. The CDR3 DNA reads TGCGCCAGCAGCTTGGGAGGGACAGGGAGCACAGATACGCAGTATTTT. Its protein is CASSLGGTGSTDTQYF. Supplemented by reference TRBV5-1 and TRBJ2-3, the full variable domain reads KAGVTQTPRYLIKTRGQQVTLSCSPISGHRSVSWYQQTPGQGLQFLFEYFSETQRNKGNFPGRFSGRQFSNSRSEMNVSTLELGDSALYLCASSLGGTGSTDTQYFGPGTRLTVL.

In its sample, this clone was seen a few times. The rearrangement joins TRBV7-2 to TRBJ2-7; D unresolved. The CDR3 spans 13 residues. Germline-derived CDR1 and CDR2 are SGHTA and FQGNSA. Trimming left V 1 base short and J 5 bases short, with 9 bases between. CDR3 sequence reads: CASSLVRVDEQYF. The DNA of the CDR3 is TGTGCCAGCAGCTTAGTTAGGGTCGACGAGCAGTACTTC.

This clone was seen a few times. The chain uses TRBV21-1 and TRBJ1-5; the table's D call, TRBD1, was not checked against the DNA. TRBV21-1 is reported as a pseudogene. The CDR3 is 15 residues long. The CDR3 bases are TGTGCCAGCAGCAAAGGAGGGGGTAGCAATCAGCCCCAGCATTTT. It yields the protein CASSKGGGSNQPQHF.

A few counts support this clone. The chain is built from TRBV15 and TRBJ1-1, with no clear D. CDR1 and CDR2 from the germline V gene are LNHNV and YYDKDF (reference sequence). V lost 1 base and J lost 6, with 21 bases in between. This CDR3 spans 17 amino acids. CDR3 DNA: TGTGCCACCAGCAGAGCCCGTTCCGAGGGTTTAGTCGCTGAAGCTTTCTTT. Translation: CATSRARSEGLVAEAFF.

This clone appeared a few times. This chain joins TRBV28 and TRBJ2-3; no firm D call. Germline CDR1 is MDHEN and CDR2 is SYDVKM. This CDR3 region has 12 residues. Trimming took 8 bases from V and 8 from J, leaving 14 bases between them. The CDR3: CASAKSPLTQYF. Written as DNA, the CDR3 is TGTGCCAGCGCTAAGTCCCCGCTTACGCAGTATTTT. The complete variable domain, with remaining parts taken from reference TRBV28 and TRBJ2-3, reads DVKVTQSSRYLVKRTGEKVFLECVQDMDHENMFWYRQDPGLGLRLIYFSYDVKMKEKGDIPEGYSVSREKKERFSLILESASTNQTSMYLCASAKSPLTQYFGPGTRLTVL.

The rearrangement links TRBV7-2 to TRBJ2-7; maybe TRBD1 (5 bases). The length of the CDR3 is 16 residues. Trimming left V 3 bases short and J 4 bases short, with 19 bases between. Germline CDR1 SGHTA, CDR2 FQGNSA. The CDR3 DNA follows: TGTGCCAGCAGCTTGCAGGGCTCAACTGCGGCGTACGAGCAGTACTTC. The encoded protein is CASSLQGSTAAYEQYF.

This clone was counted only a few times. The genes are TRBV7-3 and TRBJ2-3; 10 bases align to TRBD2. The J segment lost 1 base and the V segment lost 4 bases, leaving 11 bases of the junction unmatched. Germline V gene lookup returns CDR1 SGHTA and CDR2 FQGTGA. This CDR3 region has 18 residues. In DNA form, the CDR3 reads TGTGCCAGCAGCTATGGGCCTAGCGGGAGTGGCGGCACAGATACGCAGTATTTT. Its protein product is CASSYGPSGSGGTDTQYF. The variable domain in full, with the rest retrieved from reference TRBV7-3 and TRBJ2-3, is GAGVSQTPSNKVTEKGKYVELRCDPISGHTALYWYRQSLGQGPEFLIYFQGTGAADDSGLPNDRFFAVRPEGSVSTLKIQRTERGDSAVYLCASSYGPSGSGGTDTQYFGPGTRLTVL.

This clone has only a few counts. Other DNA sequences in this sample translate to the same CDR3. This chain joins TRBV28 and TRBJ2-3, with 9 positions matching TRBD2. From germline, CDR1 is MDHEN and CDR2 SYDVKM. V dropped 6 bases and J dropped 0; count of bases not matched to a gene: 1. CDR3 length equals 14 residues. CDR3 nucleotides: TGTGCCAGCAGCCTAGCGGGAAGCACAGATACGCAGTATTTT. Residues: CASSLAGSTDTQYF.

The chain links TRBV19 to TRBJ2-1, with 11 bases that match TRBD2. Trimming took 0 bases from V and 9 from J; bases not matched to a gene: 10. The CDR3 contains 17 residues. Germline CDR1 LNHDA, CDR2 SQIVND (reference sequence). The CDR3, as DNA: TGTGCCAGTAGTATAGATCCCCGTCCCGGGACTAGCGGTGAGCAGTTCTTC. Encoded protein: CASSIDPRPGTSGEQFF.

This clone appeared a few times. V and J are TRBV6-6 and TRBJ1-1; 7 bases map to TRBD1. V lost 9 bases, J lost 1 base, and 5 bases stayed unmatched. CDR1 and CDR2 (germline): MNHNY, SVGAGI (reference sequence). The CDR3 loop spans 13 amino acids. CDR3 residues: CASWGTANTEAFF. In DNA, the CDR3 is TGTGCCAGTTGGGGGACAGCGAACACTGAAGCTTTCTTT.

The V and J genes are TRBV5-5 and TRBJ2-7; D might be TRBD1 (6 bases). V shed 2 bases and J shed 4 bases, with 16 bases lying between them. The CDR3 totals 15 residues. In germline, CDR1 is SGHKS, CDR2 YYEKEE (reference sequence). The CDR3 reads CASSLRGQQFYEQYF. The CDR3 region has the DNA TGTGCCAGCAGCTTACGTGGACAGCAATTTTACGAGCAGTACTTC.

This clone was counted only a few times. The chain combines TRBV19 with TRBJ1-1; 8 bases line up with TRBD1. The CDR3 sequence is 13 residues long. CDR1 LNHDA and CDR2 SQIVND come from the germline V gene (reference sequence). J lost 3 bases, V lost 5 bases, and 2 bases had no gene match. The CDR3 DNA is TGTGCCAGTAGTGTGGACAGGGACACTGAAGCTTTCTTT. This codes for CASSVDRDTEAFF.

The CDR3 is CASRNDKYGEQFF. The CDR3 nucleotides are TGTGCCAGCAGGAATGACAAGTACGGTGAGCAGTTCTTC. The chain recombines TRBV6-5 with TRBJ2-1; D remains unclear. The CDR3 runs to 13 residues. Germline values: CDR1 MNHEY, CDR2 SVGAGI. V was pared by 6 bases and J by 9 bases, with 15 bases between.

The chain recombines TRBV28 with TRBJ2-3; 9 bases agree with TRBD2. The CDR3 is 16 residues long. Germline lookup yields CDR1 MDHEN and CDR2 SYDVKM. Trimming took 4 bases from V and 2 from J; bases not matched to a gene: 7. CDR3 in DNA: TGTGCCAGCAGTTCATCATCTAGCGGGGACACAGATACGCAGTATTTT. This translates into CASSSSSSGDTDTQYF.

This clone came up a few times. V gene TRBV6-6 combines with J gene TRBJ2-7; 9 bases agree with TRBD1. Trimming cost V 6 bases and J 5 bases; bases outside gene matches: 11. Germline V gives CDR1 MNHNY, CDR2 SVGAGI (reference sequence). This CDR3 comprises 15 residues. CDR3 loop: CASRDPGQGDHEQYF. CDR3 nucleotides: TGTGCCAGCAGAGATCCGGGACAGGGCGATCACGAGCAGTACTTC.